This T cell receptor beta chain is drawn from a study of T-cell reconstitution after alpha-beta-depleted transplantation in children. The length of the CDR3 is 13 residues. Germline trimming cut 6 bases from V and 2 bases from J; bases unmatched to any gene: 2. This sample's TCRbeta library carried unique molecular identifier barcodes. TCRdb reanalysed the PCR reads using MiXCR and keeps one entry per CDR3 protein. The repertoire holds a few hundred thousand distinct CDR3 sequences, roughly a tenth seen once, with roughly 6% in the top ten. This clonotype was counted between two and nine times. The chain links TRBV12-3 or TRBV12-4 to TRBJ1-2; 8 bases match TRBD1. The source was PBMCs from the stem cell graft donor, collected from the stem cell graft. The receptor was derived from a human donor who donated a stem cell graft to a child with acute myeloid leukemia. CDR3 in amino acids: CASRGTGNYGYTF. DNA for the CDR3: TGTGCCAGCAGGGGGACAGGAAACTATGGCTACACCTTC.